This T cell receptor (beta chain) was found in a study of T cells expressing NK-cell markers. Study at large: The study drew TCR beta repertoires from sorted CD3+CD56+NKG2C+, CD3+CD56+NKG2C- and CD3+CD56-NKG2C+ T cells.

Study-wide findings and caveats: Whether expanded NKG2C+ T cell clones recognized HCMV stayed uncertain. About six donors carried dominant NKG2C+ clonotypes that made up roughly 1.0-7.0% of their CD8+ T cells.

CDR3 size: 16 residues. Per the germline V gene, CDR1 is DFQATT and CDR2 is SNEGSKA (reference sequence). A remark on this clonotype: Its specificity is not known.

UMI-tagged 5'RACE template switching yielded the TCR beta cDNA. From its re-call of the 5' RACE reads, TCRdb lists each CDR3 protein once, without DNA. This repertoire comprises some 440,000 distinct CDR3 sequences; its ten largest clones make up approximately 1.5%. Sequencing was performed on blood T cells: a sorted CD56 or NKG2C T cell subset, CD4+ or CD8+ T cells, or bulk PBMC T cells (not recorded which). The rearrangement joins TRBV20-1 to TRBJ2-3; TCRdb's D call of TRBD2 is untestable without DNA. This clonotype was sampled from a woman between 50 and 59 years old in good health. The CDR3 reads CSARDFSGSPTDTQYF.